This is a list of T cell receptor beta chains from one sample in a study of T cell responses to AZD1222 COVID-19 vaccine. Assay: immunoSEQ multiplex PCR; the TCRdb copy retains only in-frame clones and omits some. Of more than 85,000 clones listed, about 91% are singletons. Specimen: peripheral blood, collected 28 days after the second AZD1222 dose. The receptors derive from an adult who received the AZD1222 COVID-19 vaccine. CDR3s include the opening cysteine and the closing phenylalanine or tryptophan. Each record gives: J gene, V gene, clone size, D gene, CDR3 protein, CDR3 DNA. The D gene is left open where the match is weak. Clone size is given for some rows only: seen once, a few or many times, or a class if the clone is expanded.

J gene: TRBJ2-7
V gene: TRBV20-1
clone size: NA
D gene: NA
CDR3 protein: CSASTGPYEQYF
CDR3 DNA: TGCAGTGCTAGTACAGGGCCATACGAGCAGTACTTC

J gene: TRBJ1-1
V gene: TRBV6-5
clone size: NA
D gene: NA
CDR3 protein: CASSFALRGNTEAFF
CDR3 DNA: TGTGCCAGCAGTTTTGCCTTACGGGGGAACACTGAAGCTTTCTTT

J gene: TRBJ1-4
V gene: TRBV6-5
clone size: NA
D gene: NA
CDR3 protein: CASSYSGGRNEKLFF
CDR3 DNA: TGTGCCAGCAGTTACTCTGGGGGAAGGAATGAAAAACTGTTTTTT

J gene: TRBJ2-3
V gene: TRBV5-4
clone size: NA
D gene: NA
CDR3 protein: CASSLYSTDTQYF
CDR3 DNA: TGTGCCAGCAGCTTATATAGCACAGATACGCAGTATTTT

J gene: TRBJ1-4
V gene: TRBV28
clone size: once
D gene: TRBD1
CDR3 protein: CASLDRGNEKLFF
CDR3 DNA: TGTGCCAGCCTGGACAGGGGAAATGAAAAACTGTTTTTT

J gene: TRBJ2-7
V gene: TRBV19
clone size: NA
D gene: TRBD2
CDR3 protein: CASSTTSGGSYEQYF
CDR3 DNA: TGTGCCAGTAGTACGACTAGCGGAGGATCCTACGAGCAGTACTTC

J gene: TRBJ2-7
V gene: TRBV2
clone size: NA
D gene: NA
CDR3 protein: CASSETAVSYEQYF
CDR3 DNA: TGTGCCAGCAGTGAAACGGCGGTGTCCTACGAGCAGTACTTC

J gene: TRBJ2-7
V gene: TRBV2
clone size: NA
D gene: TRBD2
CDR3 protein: CASSPLGGTSGTF
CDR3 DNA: TGTGCCAGCAGCCCCCTGGGGGGGACTAGCGGGACCTTC

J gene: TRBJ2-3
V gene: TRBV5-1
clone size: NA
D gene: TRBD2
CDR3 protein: CASSLVLAGGTDTQYF
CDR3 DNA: TGCGCCAGCAGCTTGGTACTAGCGGGAGGCACAGATACGCAGTATTTT

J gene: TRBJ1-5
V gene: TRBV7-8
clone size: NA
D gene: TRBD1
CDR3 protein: CASSWRAQGAGNQPQHF
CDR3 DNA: TGTGCCAGCAGCTGGCGAGCACAGGGGGCCGGCAATCAGCCCCAGCATTTT

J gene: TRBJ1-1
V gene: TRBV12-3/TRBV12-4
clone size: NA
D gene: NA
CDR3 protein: CASSPGKAEAFF
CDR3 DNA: TGTGCCAGCAGCCCCGGAAAAGCTGAAGCTTTCTTT

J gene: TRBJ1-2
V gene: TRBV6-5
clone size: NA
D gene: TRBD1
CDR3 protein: CASSFDRGDYGYTF
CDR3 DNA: TGTGCCAGCAGTTTCGACAGGGGTGACTATGGCTACACCTTC

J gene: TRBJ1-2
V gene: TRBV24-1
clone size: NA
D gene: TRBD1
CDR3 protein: CATSLTGGYGYTF
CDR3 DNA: TGTGCCACCAGTTTGACAGGGGGCTATGGCTACACCTTC